This T cell receptor beta chain came from a study of T cells in Graves' hyperthyroidism and ophthalmopathy. This clonotype was recorded a few times. Its cognate antigen is unknown. Findings of the study overall: Ophthalmopathy was model-predicted a median around 6.7 months pre-onset. Separating ophthalmopathy from stable hyperthyroidism was achieved by a 13 V-J model.

Researchers took RNA transcripts and amplified the TCR beta CDR3 regions from them. Carried out on the TCR CDR3, a first-round RT-PCR used the HTBI primer set. TCRdb processed the multiplex PCR reads anew with MiXCR; each CDR3 protein has one entry. The table includes more than 650,000 distinct CDR3 sequences, approximately 14% detected once. Patients between 18 and 65 years old had hyperthyroidism, newly diagnosed and lasting under 2 months. The sequencing input was blood. The TCR was taken from a woman under 30 with Graves' hyperthyroidism.

The CDR3 reads CASSPQGKVKEKLFF. The CDR3 nucleotides are TGTGCCAGCAGCCCTCAGGGGAAAGTCAAGGAAAAACTGTTTTTT. The J gene is TRBJ1-4, the V gene TRBV2; tentative D call: TRBD1 (6 bases). This CDR3 comprises 15 residues. Germline V gene data show CDR1 as SNHLY and CDR2 as FYNNEI. The V gene lost 6 bases and the J gene lost 8 bases, with 19 bases spanning the gap.